This entry is about one TCR beta chain. Its matching antigen is unknown. The sample comes from a study of identical twins. General study points: The abundant beta clonotypes from cord blood had fewer insertions, and memory repertoires had none of this.

Germline V lookup: CDR1 SQVTM, CDR2 ANQGSEA. V lost 2 bases to trimming and J lost 3 bases, with 17 bases between them. This CDR3 has 16 amino acids. Template switching added a universal primer site; cDNA carried unique molecular identifiers. TCRdb itself ran the 5' RACE reads through MiXCR, one entry per CDR3 protein. Of 750,000 to 950,000 distinct CDR3 sequences in the sample, roughly an eighth were seen once. These data also featured in a second study, about yellow fever vaccine responses in identical twins.

The gene calls are TRBV29-1 and TRBJ2-1; weak D call: TRBD1 (5 bases). Sequenced material: PBMCs. The receptor was derived from a woman aged 18-29 years in good health. CDR3 residues: CSVEPAGQGFYNEQFF. CDR3 DNA: TGCAGCGTTGAACCCGCCGGGCAGGGTTTCTACAATGAGCAGTTCTTC.